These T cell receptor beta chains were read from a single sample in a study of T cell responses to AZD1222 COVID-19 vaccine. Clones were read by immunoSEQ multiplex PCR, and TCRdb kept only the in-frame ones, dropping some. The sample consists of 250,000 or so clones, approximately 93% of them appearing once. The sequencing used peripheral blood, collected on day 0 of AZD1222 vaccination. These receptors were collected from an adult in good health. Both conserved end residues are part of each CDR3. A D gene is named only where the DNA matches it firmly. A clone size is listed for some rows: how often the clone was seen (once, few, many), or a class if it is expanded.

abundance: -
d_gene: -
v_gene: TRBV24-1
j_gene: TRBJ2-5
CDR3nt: TGTGCCACCAGTGAGGGACCTCCGGAGACCCAGTACTTC
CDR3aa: CATSEGPPETQYF

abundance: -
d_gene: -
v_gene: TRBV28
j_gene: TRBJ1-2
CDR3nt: TGTGCCAGCAGCCCCCCCGCAAGTGGCTACACCTTC
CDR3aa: CASSPPASGYTF

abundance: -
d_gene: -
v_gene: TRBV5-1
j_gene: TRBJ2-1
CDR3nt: TGCGCCAGCAGTTACGGGACGGCCTCCTACAATGAGCAGTTCTTC
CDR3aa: CASSYGTASYNEQFF

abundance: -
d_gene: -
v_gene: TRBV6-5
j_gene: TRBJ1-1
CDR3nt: TGTGCCAGCAGTTACTCGGGCACCAGGGTCGGTGAAGCTTTCTTT
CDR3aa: CASSYSGTRVGEAFF

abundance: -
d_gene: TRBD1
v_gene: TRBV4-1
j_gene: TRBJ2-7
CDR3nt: TGCGCCAGCAGCCAGCGACAGGGTTACGAGCAGTACTTC
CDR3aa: CASSQRQGYEQYF

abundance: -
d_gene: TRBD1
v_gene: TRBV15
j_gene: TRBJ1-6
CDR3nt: TGTGCCACCAAACAGGGGATGGATTCACCCCTCCACTTT
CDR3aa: CATKQGMDSPLHF

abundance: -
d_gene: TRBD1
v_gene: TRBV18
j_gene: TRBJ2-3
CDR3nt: TGTGCCAGCTCACCTTACCGGGACAGACCCACAGATACGCAGTATTTT
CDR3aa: CASSPYRDRPTDTQYF

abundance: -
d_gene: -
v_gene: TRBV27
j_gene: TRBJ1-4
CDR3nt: TGTGCCAGCAGTTTAAATGGGGGAAAACTGTTTTTT
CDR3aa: CASSLNGGKLFF

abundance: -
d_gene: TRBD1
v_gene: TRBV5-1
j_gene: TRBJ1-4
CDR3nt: TGCGCCAGCACCACGACAGGGGGAACTGAAAAACTGTTTTTT
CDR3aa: CASTTTGGTEKLFF

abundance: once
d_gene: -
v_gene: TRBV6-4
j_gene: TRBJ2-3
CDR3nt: TGTGCCAGCAGCGGGACTCTTGGGGCAGATACGCAGTATTTT
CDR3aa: CASSGTLGADTQYF

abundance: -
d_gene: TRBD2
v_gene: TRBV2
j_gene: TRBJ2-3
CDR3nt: TGTGCCAGTTCACTAGGGCGGGGGGCAACAGATACGCAGTATTTT
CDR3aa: CASSLGRGATDTQYF

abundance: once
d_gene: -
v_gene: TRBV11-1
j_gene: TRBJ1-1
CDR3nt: TGTGCCAGCAGCTTACGAGTGGGAACCACTGAAGCTTTCTTT
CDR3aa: CASSLRVGTTEAFF

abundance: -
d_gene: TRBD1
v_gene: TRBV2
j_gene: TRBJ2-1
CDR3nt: TGTGCCAGCAGTGCACAGGGGAACTCCTACAATGAGCAGTTCTTC
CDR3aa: CASSAQGNSYNEQFF

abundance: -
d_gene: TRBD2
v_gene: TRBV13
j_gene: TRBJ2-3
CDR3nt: TGTGCCAGCAGCTTACGGACTAGCGGCACAGATACGCAGTATTTT
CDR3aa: CASSLRTSGTDTQYF

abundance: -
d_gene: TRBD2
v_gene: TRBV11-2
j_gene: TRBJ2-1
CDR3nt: TGTGCCAGCAGCTGGACTAGCGGGGCGACCAATGAGCAGTTCTTC
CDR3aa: CASSWTSGATNEQFF

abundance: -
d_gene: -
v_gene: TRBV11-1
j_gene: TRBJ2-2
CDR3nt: TGTGCCAGCAGCCAGGGGCACACCGGGGAGCTGTTTTTT
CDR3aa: CASSQGHTGELFF

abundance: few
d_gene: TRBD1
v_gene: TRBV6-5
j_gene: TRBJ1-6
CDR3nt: TGTGCCAGCCGGGACAGGTCGAATTCACCCCTCCACTTT
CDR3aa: CASRDRSNSPLHF

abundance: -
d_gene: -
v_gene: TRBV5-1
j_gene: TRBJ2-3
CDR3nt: TGCGCCAGCAGCCTAGGGGGAACTAGCACAGATACGCAGTATTTT
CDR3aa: CASSLGGTSTDTQYF

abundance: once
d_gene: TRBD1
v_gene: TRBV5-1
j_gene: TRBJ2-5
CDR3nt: TGCGCCAGCAGCTTGGGGGACAGGGTAGGCCAAGAGACCCAGTACTTC
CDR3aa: CASSLGDRVGQETQYF

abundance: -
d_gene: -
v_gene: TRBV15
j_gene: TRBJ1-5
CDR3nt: TGTGCCACCAGCAGAGCCTTGGGGGGGATTGGCAATCAGCCCCAGCATTTT
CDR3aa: CATSRALGGIGNQPQHF

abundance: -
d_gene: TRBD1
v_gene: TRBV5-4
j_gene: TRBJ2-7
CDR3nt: TGTGCCAGCAGCTCACCACAGGGGGCTGACGAGCAGTACTTC
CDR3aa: CASSSPQGADEQYF

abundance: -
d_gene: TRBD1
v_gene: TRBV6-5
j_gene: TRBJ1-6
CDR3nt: TGTGCCAGCCAGGGGGCATTATATAATTCACCCCTCCACTTT
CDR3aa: CASQGALYNSPLHF

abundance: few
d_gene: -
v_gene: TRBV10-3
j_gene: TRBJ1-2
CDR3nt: TGTGCCATCAGTGATTACGCCGATCTCTACGGCTACACCTTC
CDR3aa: CAISDYADLYGYTF

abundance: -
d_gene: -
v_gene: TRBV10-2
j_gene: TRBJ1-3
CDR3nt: TGCGCCAGCAGTGACACCACTGGGGGCTCTGGAAACACCATATATTTT
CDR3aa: CASSDTTGGSGNTIYF

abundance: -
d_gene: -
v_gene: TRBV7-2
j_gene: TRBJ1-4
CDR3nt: TGTGCCAGCAGCTTGACAGTACTTAATGAAAAACTGTTTTTT
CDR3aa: CASSLTVLNEKLFF

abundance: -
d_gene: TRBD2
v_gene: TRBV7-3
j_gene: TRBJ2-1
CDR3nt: TGTGCCAGCAGCTTAGAGGGCTTCGCGGGAGCCTCCTACAATGAGCAGTTCTTC
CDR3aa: CASSLEGFAGASYNEQFF

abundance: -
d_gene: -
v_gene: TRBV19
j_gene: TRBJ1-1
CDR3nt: TGTGCCAGTACAGGCTGGGGGGCCTCTGAAGCTTTCTTT
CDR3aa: CASTGWGASEAFF

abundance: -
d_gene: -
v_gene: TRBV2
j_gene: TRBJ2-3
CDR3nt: TGTGCCAGCAGTGAGACCCGTCTCGATACGCAGTATTTT
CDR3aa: CASSETRLDTQYF

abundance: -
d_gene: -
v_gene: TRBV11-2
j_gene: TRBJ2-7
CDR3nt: TGTGCCAGCAGCTTTTCAGCAATATACGAGCAGTACTTC
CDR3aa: CASSFSAIYEQYF

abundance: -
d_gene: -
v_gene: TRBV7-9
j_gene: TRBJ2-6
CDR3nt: TGTGCCAGCAGCTTAGCAGGGACTGGGGCCAACGTCCTGACTTTC
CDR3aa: CASSLAGTGANVLTF